This is a list of T cell receptor beta chains from one sample in a study of shared clonotypes between healthy human individuals. Using immunoSEQ multiplex PCR, the repertoire was profiled, and TCRdb retains in-frame clones only, with some absent. Of around 2,000,000 clones detected, about 95% appear once; the ten largest clones hold 1% to 1.5%. The source material was naive CD8+ T cells sorted from blood. The receptors derive from a man aged 18 to 30 in good health. CDR3s include the opening cysteine and the closing phenylalanine or tryptophan. D genes are given only for firm matches. Only part of the rows carry a size: once, few, many, or a class if the clone is expanded.

v_gene	j_gene	abundance	d_gene	CDR3nt	CDR3aa
TRBV13	TRBJ1-1	-	-	TGTGCCAGCAACCCTTCCAGGGGCCGGGGGGCTGAAGCTTTCTTT	CASNPSRGRGAEAFF
TRBV28	TRBJ2-7	-	-	TGTGCCAGCAGTTTAACAGGGACCTACGAGCAGTACTTC	CASSLTGTYEQYF
TRBV10-3	TRBJ2-6	once	TRBD1	TGTGCCATCATGACAGGGGGCGGTAGCTCTGGGGCCAACGTCCTGACTTTC	CAIMTGGGSSGANVLTF
TRBV27	TRBJ2-3	-	-	TGTGCCAGCAGTTTTGTAGCCACCCGGGGGATTAGCACAGATACGCAGTATTTT	CASSFVATRGISTDTQYF
TRBV7-2	TRBJ2-5	-	-	TGTGCCAGCAGCGCGGACAGGCGGGGGGAGACCCAGTACTTC	CASSADRRGETQYF
TRBV11-3	TRBJ2-3	-	-	TGTGCCAGCAGCTTAGGGGGCACAGATACACAGTATTTT	CASSLGGTDTQYF
TRBV5-1	TRBJ2-7	-	-	TGCGCCAGCAGCTACGACAGCTACGAGCAGTACTTC	CASSYDSYEQYF
TRBV4-1	TRBJ2-1	once	-	TGCGCCAGCAGCCAACGGACCAACTATGAGCAGTTCTTC	CASSQRTNYEQFF
TRBV7-3	TRBJ2-7	-	TRBD2	TGTGCCAGCAGCTTAAGCGTGCTAGCGGGACTGAGCTCCTACGAGCAGTACTTC	CASSLSVLAGLSSYEQYF
TRBV7-9	TRBJ2-3	-	TRBD1	TGTGCCAGCAGCCCTTGGGGACAGCCGACCACAGATACGCAGTATTTT	CASSPWGQPTTDTQYF
TRBV5-7	TRBJ2-7	-	TRBD1	TGTGCCAGCAGCTTGGCGGACAGGCACCCTTCGGACGAGCAGTACTTC	CASSLADRHPSDEQYF
TRBV19	TRBJ1-1	-	TRBD1	TGTGCCAGTAGCACCGCAACTACAGGGGGCTATGAAGCTTTCTTT	CASSTATTGGYEAFF
TRBV5-1	TRBJ2-1	-	TRBD2	TGCGCCAGCAGCCCCCCTAATAGCGGGAGCCAGAGCTCCTACAATGAGCAGTTCTTC	CASSPPNSGSQSSYNEQFF
TRBV29-1	TRBJ2-3	-	TRBD1	TGCAGCGTGGCAGAAGGGGACAGGGTATCAGATACGCAGTATTTT	CSVAEGDRVSDTQYF
TRBV4-1	TRBJ1-2	-	TRBD1	TGCGCCAGCAGCCAAGGCGACAGGGGCACCTATGGCTACACCTTC	CASSQGDRGTYGYTF
TRBV5-1	TRBJ2-7	-	-	TGCGCCAGCAGCTTTGCTACGGCCTACGAGCAGTACTTC	CASSFATAYEQYF
TRBV7-9	TRBJ2-7	once	TRBD2	TGTGCCAGCAGCTCCGGGACTAGCCGTCTCTTCGAGCAGTACTTC	CASSSGTSRLFEQYF
TRBV7-3	TRBJ1-1	-	TRBD1	TGTGCCAGCAGCTCAGGGGGAGTATTGAACACTGAAGCTTTCTTT	CASSSGGVLNTEAFF
TRBV27	TRBJ2-3	-	-	TGTGCCAGCAGCCCGCTCTTTGGACAGAACACAGATACGCAGTATTTT	CASSPLFGQNTDTQYF
TRBV15	TRBJ2-1	once	-	TGTGCCACCAGCAGGTTTTATGCCGGGACACTATACAATGAGCAGTTCTTC	CATSRFYAGTLYNEQFF
TRBV27	TRBJ2-3	-	-	TGTGCCAGCAGTTTAATCGGGCCAGATACGCAGTATTTT	CASSLIGPDTQYF
TRBV2	TRBJ2-1	-	-	TGTGCCAGCAGTGACCATAGCTCCTACAATGAGCAGTTCTTC	CASSDHSSYNEQFF
TRBV18	TRBJ2-1	-	-	TGTGCCAGCTCACTGGACGAGGGGGGCAATGAGCAGTTCTTC	CASSLDEGGNEQFF
TRBV13	TRBJ2-5	-	-	TGTGCCAGCAGCAGAAGGGGGGCGGGAGTAGAGACCCAGTACTTC	CASSRRGAGVETQYF
TRBV11-2	TRBJ1-1	-	-	TGTGCCAGCAGCTTAGGCGCGGACACTGAAGCTTTCTTT	CASSLGADTEAFF
TRBV20-1	TRBJ2-7	-	-	TGCAGTGCTAGGGGGGACTACGAGCAGTACTTC	CSARGDYEQYF
TRBV13	TRBJ1-1	-	-	TGTGCCAGCGGGGGCGGAAACTTGAACACTGAAGCTTTCTTT	CASGGGNLNTEAFF
TRBV6-6	TRBJ2-7	-	-	TGTGCCAGCAGTCCCTTGGGGGAATCCTACGAGCAGTACTTC	CASSPLGESYEQYF
TRBV19	TRBJ2-1	-	TRBD2	TGTGCCAGTAGTACACTAGCGGGGAGGGATGAGCAGTTCTTC	CASSTLAGRDEQFF
TRBV5-6	TRBJ1-1	-	-	TGTGCCAGCAGCCAGGGGTGGGGCACTGAAGCTTTCTTT	CASSQGWGTEAFF
TRBV19	TRBJ2-7	-	-	TGTGCCAGTAGCTTCGCTAGAGGCTACGAGCAGTACTTC	CASSFARGYEQYF
TRBV7-9	TRBJ2-1	once	TRBD2	TGTGCCAGCAGCGAGGGACTAGCGGTTTCCTACAATGAGCAGTTCTTC	CASSEGLAVSYNEQFF
TRBV6-1	TRBJ1-6	-	-	TGTGCCAGCACCCCAGGGACGTGGGACGCTTCACCCCTCCACTTT	CASTPGTWDASPLHF
TRBV27	TRBJ1-5	once	TRBD1	TGTGCCAGCAGTCCGGGGACAGGGTTCGTCCCCCAGCATTTT	CASSPGTGFVPQHF
TRBV5-1	TRBJ2-7	-	-	TGCGCCAGCAGCTTGGTAGGGGAATCCTACGAGCAGTACTTC	CASSLVGESYEQYF
TRBV27	TRBJ1-4	-	-	TGTGCCAGCAGTTTGAGATCAACTAATGAAAAACTGTTTTTT	CASSLRSTNEKLFF
TRBV7-9	TRBJ2-7	-	-	TGTGCCAGCAGCTTTGGACCCGATTTTGCCCGGTCCTACGAGCAGTACTTC	CASSFGPDFARSYEQYF
TRBV29-1	TRBJ1-1	-	-	TGCAGCGTTGAAGCAAACACTGAAGCTTTCTTT	CSVEANTEAFF
TRBV6-1	TRBJ1-3	-	-	TGTGCCAGCAGTGAAGCATCGGGCTCTGGAAACACCATATATTTT	CASSEASGSGNTIYF
TRBV13	TRBJ1-1	-	-	TGTGCCAGCAGCCCCACAGGGCTCACTGAAGCTTTCTTT	CASSPTGLTEAFF
TRBV5-6	TRBJ1-2	-	TRBD1	TGTGCCAGCAGTCCCGCAGGGGGCACATATGGCTACACCTTC	CASSPAGGTYGYTF
TRBV7-8	TRBJ2-7	-	-	TGTGCCAGCAGCTTAGCGACGGGTTTCGACGAGCAGTACTTC	CASSLATGFDEQYF
TRBV29-1	TRBJ2-2	-	TRBD1	TGCAGCGTTGAGGAGACAGGGACGCCCGGGGAGCTGTTTTTT	CSVEETGTPGELFF
TRBV27	TRBJ1-2	-	-	TGTGCCAGCAGTCCCCTAGCGGACAGCAACTATGGCTACACCTTC	CASSPLADSNYGYTF